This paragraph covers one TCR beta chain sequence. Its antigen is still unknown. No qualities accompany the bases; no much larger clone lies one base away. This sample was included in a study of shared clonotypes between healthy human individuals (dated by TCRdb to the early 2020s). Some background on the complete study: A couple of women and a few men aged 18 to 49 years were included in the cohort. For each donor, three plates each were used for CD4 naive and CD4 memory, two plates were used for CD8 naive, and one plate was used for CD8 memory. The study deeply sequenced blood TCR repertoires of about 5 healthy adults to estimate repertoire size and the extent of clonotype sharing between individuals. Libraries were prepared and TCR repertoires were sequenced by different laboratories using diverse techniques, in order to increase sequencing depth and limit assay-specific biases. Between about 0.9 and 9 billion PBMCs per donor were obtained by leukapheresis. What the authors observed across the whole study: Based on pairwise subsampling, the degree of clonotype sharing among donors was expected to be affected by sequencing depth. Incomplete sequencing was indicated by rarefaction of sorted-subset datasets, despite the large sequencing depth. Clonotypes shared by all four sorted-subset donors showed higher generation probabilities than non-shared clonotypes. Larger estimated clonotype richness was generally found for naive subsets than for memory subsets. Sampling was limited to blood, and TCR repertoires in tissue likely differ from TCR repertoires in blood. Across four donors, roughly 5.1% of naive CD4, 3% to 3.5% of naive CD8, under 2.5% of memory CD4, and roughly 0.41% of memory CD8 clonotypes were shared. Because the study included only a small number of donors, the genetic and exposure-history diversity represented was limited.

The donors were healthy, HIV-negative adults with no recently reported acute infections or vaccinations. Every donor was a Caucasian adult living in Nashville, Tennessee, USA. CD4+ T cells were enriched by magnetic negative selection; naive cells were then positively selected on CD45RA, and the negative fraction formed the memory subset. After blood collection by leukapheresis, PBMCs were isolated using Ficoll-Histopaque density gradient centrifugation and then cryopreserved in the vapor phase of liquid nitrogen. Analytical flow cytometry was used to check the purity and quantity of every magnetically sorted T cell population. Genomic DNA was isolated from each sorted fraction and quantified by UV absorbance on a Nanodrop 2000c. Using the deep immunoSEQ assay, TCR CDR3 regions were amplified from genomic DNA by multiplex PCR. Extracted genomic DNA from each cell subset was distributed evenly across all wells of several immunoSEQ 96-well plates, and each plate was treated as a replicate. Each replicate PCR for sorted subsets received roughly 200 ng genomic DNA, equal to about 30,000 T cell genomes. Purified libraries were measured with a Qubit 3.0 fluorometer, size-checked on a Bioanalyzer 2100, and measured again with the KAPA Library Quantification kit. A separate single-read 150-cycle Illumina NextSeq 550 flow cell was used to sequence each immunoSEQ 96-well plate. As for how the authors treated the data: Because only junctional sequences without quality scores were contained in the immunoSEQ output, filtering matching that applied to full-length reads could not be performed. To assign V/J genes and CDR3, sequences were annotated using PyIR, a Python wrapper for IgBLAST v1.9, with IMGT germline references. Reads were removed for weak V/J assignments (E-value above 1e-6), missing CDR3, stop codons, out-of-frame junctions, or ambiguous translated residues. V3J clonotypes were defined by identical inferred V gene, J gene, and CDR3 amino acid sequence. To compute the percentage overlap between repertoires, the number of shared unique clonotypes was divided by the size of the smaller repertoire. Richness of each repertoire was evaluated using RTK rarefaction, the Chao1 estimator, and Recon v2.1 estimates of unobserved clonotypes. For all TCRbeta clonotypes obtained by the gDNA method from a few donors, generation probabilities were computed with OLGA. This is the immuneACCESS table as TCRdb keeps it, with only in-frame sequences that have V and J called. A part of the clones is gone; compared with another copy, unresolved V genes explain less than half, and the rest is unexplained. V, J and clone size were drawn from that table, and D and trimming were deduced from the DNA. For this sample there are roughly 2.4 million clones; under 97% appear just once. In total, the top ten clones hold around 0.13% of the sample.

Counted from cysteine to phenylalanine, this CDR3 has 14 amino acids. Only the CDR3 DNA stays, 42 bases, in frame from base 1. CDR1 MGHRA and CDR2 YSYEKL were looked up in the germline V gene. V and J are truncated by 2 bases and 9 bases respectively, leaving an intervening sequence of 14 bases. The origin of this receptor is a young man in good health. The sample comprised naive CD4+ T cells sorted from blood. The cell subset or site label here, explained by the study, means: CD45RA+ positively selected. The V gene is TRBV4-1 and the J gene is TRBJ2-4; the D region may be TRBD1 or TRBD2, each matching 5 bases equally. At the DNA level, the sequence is TGCGCCAGCAGCCAATCCGGGACGGGAAGCATTCAGTACTTC. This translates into CASSQSGTGSIQYF.